One T cell receptor (beta chain) is described in this entry. Its antigen is undetermined. These data originate in a study of cytomegalovirus exposure and HLA in healthy donors. PCR employed 60 Vbeta and 13 Jbeta primers. Generated by immunoSEQ multiplex PCR, the TCRdb table keeps only in-frame clones and is missing some. The sample records some 110,000 clones, around 75% being singletons. The ends were cut back, 2 bases at V and 2 bases at J, with 13 bases in the middle. CDR1 is SGDLS and CDR2 is YYNGEE in the germline V gene. The CDR3 is made up of 15 amino acids. Findings of the study overall: Information on immune exposure was restricted to one variable (CMV serostatus).

Each of the donors was a healthy bone marrow donor. V and J are TRBV9 and TRBJ1-2; a possible D gene is TRBD1 (6 bases). This receptor was identified in a woman aged 25 to 39 in good health and CMV-seronegative. Sequenced input: PBMCs. CDR3 amino acids: CASSVSGTPNYGYTF. CDR3 coding DNA: TGTGCCAGCAGCGTTTCCGGGACACCGAACTATGGCTACACCTTC. Variable domain in full (rest from reference TRBV9 and TRBJ1-2): DSGVTQTPKHLITATGQRVTLRCSPRSGDLSVYWYQQSLDQGLQFLIQYYNGEERAKGNILERFSAQQFPDLHSELNLSSLELGDSALYFCASSVSGTPNYGYTFGSGTRLTVV.